These 4 T cell receptor beta chains share one sample of origin, sequenced in a study of synovial regulatory T cells in juvenile arthritis. Assay used: immunoSEQ multiplex PCR; TCRdb lists only in-frame clones, some missing. Recorded here are about 2,400 clones; the top ten clones represent roughly an eighth. Matched peripheral blood accompanied the synovial fluid taken from each patient with active arthritis. The sequencing input was Treg cells from the synovium. The receptors come from a donor younger than 30 with juvenile idiopathic arthritis.

This clone shows up as medium-sized by frequency. This chain connects TRBV5-1 to TRBJ2-7; the TCRdb call, TRBD2, lacks DNA for checking. Germline CDR1 and CDR2: SGHRS and YFSETQ. CDR3 length equals 14 residues. The protein alone is recorded here. The chain's CDR3 is CASSLGGPVHEQYF.

This clone is medium-sized by frequency. The J gene is TRBJ1-1, the V gene TRBV5-1; TCRdb proposes TRBD1, but this gene call is untestable without DNA. Germline CDR1 is SGHRS and CDR2 is YFSETQ. There are 12 residues in the CDR3. No DNA is listed. The CDR3 reads CASHGTFTEAFF.

By frequency, this clone is medium-sized (0.01 to 0.1%). The CDR3 here is CASQPGQGQETQYF. The V and J genes are TRBV7-9 and TRBJ2-5; TCRdb returns TRBD1, unconfirmable since there is no DNA. The germline V gene has CDR1 SEHNR and CDR2 FQNEAQ (reference sequence). The CDR3 length is 14 residues. A DNA sequence was not provided. Full variable domain (missing parts from reference TRBV7-9 and TRBJ2-5): DTGVSQNPRHKITKRGQNVTFRCDPISEHNRLYWYRQTLGQGPEFLTYFQNEAQLEKSRLLSDRFSAERPKGSFSTLEIQRTEQGDSAMYLCASQPGQGQETQYFGPGTRLLVL.

This clone is called medium-sized based on its frequency. The rearrangement links TRBV21-1 to TRBJ1-5; TCRdb picks TRBD1, but there is no DNA to check that call. TRBV21-1 is a listed pseudogene. This CDR3 region has 20 residues. No DNA is given. The CDR3 spells CASSKCQGRGPFWGNQPQHF.